These 27 T cell receptor beta chains were all obtained from the same sample, sequenced in a study of blood T cell repertoires in COVID-19. Clones were read by immunoSEQ multiplex PCR, and TCRdb kept only the in-frame ones, dropping some. The sample has about 280,000 clones, around 88% seen once; the top ten hold over 6%. Specimen: PBMCs or T cells enriched from blood (not recorded which). Every receptor here comes from a woman aged 40 to 55 who had recovered from COVID-19.

This rearrangement joins TRBV11-2 to TRBJ2-2; 12 bases agree with TRBD2. In germline, CDR1 is SGHAT, CDR2 FQNNGV. Unmatched junction bases numbered 6, after V lost 1 base and J lost 6 bases. This CDR3 has 17 amino acids. This chain's CDR3 is CASSLGLAGGPSGELFF. The CDR3 nucleotides read TGTGCCAGCAGCTTAGGGCTAGCGGGAGGGCCCTCCGGGGAGCTGTTTTTT.

The genes are TRBV6-1 and TRBJ2-2; D may be TRBD1 (5 bases). This CDR3 spans 15 amino acids. Germline CDR1 and CDR2: MNHNS and SASEGT. Trimming stripped 0 bases from V and 3 bases from J, with 8 bases between. This CDR3 is CASSEALGHTGELFF. The DNA of the CDR3 is TGTGCCAGCAGTGAAGCGCTGGGGCACACCGGGGAGCTGTTTTTT.

The chain employs TRBV24-1 and TRBJ2-6; the match to TRBD1 covers 8 bases. CDR3 length equals 14 residues. J was trimmed by 3 bases and V by 6 bases; bases with no gene match: 0. Germline CDR1 and CDR2: KGHDR and SFDVKD. CDR3 coding DNA: TGTGCCACCAGTACAGGGGGTGGGGCCAACGTCCTGACTTTC. It encodes CATSTGGGANVLTF.

This clone has a handful of counts. The rearrangement links TRBV18 to TRBJ2-1, with D tentatively TRBD2 (6 bases). Germline V gene sequence: CDR1 KGHSH, CDR2 LQKENI. This CDR3 spans 16 amino acids. The V end was cut by 3 bases, the J end by 3 bases, with 15 bases between. CDR3 nucleotides: TGTGCCAGCTCACCGGGGCGGGATCTCTTCTACAATGAGCAGTTCTTC. Residues: CASSPGRDLFYNEQFF.

This chain joins TRBV7-8 and TRBJ1-5, with D unresolved. V shed 3 bases and J shed 4 bases, with 16 bases lying between them. The germline V gene encodes CDR1 SGHVS and CDR2 FQNEAQ. The CDR3 sequence is 16 residues long. In DNA, the CDR3 is TGTGCCAGCAGCTTTGTGGGAGGGATGGGTAATCAGCCCCAGCATTTT. It translates to CASSFVGGMGNQPQHF. The full variable domain, completed using reference TRBV7-8 and TRBJ1-5, is GAGVSQSPRYKVAKRGQDVALRCDPISGHVSLFWYQQALGQGPEFLTYFQNEAQLDKSGLPSDRFFAERPEGSVSTLKIQRTQQEDSAVYLCASSFVGGMGNQPQHFGDGTRLSIL.

This chain joins TRBV11-2 and TRBJ2-4; TRBD1 might be the D (5 bases). CDR1 and CDR2 from the germline V gene are SGHAT and FQNNGV. This CDR3 region has 15 residues. V lost 1 base to trimming and J lost 7 bases, with 14 bases between them. CDR3 protein: CASSLVRARVNIQYF. As DNA, the CDR3 is TGTGCCAGCAGCTTAGTTCGCGCCAGGGTGAACATTCAGTACTTC.

This chain uses TRBV30 with TRBJ2-7; D remains unclear. The CDR3 length is 12 residues. Trimming took 5 bases from V and 5 from J, leaving 13 bases between them. Germline CDR1 and CDR2: GTSNPN and SVGIG (reference sequence). As DNA, the CDR3 is TGTGCCTGGGGGGTACTCCTGCACGAGCAGTACTTC. Residues: CAWGVLLHEQYF.

J is TRBJ1-1 and V is TRBV18; D is undetermined. Between the trimmed V and J ends, which lost 2 bases and 10 bases, there was a span of 20 bases. The CDR3 length is 15 residues. The germline V gene has CDR1 KGHSH and CDR2 LQKENI. CDR3 residues: CASSPSVSGVGIAFF. The CDR3 nucleotides are TGTGCCAGCTCACCATCCGTCTCCGGGGTTGGCATAGCTTTCTTT.

Only one count was recorded for this clone. The J gene is TRBJ1-2, the V gene TRBV4-2; D is possibly TRBD1 (5 bases). Germline lookup yields CDR1 LGHNA and CDR2 YNFKEQ. Between the trimmed V and J ends, which lost 4 bases and 7 bases, there was a span of 19 bases. The CDR3 covers 15 residues. The DNA for the CDR3 is TGTGCCAGCAGCCCGAACGGGGGGAGTGCATCTGGCTACACCTTC. Protein product: CASSPNGGSASGYTF.

CDR3 amino acids: CASSLTGSGAYEQYF. The CDR3 DNA sequence: TGTGCCAGCAGTCTAACCGGGTCAGGGGCCTACGAGCAGTACTTC. The V and J genes are TRBV27 and TRBJ2-7; D perhaps matches TRBD1 (6 bases). V lost 5 bases and J 2 bases, leaving 16 bases between the germline ends. This CDR3 region has 15 residues. Germline CDR1 is MNHEY and CDR2 is SMNVEV (reference sequence).

The V gene is TRBV5-6, the J gene TRBJ1-6; 7 positions match TRBD1. CDR3 length: 16 residues. Germline V gene data show CDR1 as SGHDT and CDR2 as YYEEEE. J lost 6 bases, V lost 0 bases, and 6 bases had no gene match. This chain's CDR3 is CASSLGYGTANSPLHF. DNA for the CDR3: TGTGCCAGCAGCTTGGGATATGGGACAGCTAATTCACCCCTCCACTTT.

V is TRBV7-3 and J is TRBJ2-3, with TRBD2 matching over 7 bases. The CDR3 runs to 15 residues. Germline V lookup: CDR1 SGHTA, CDR2 FQGTGA. V gave up 4 bases and J gave up 2 bases; unmatched junction bases: 6. CDR3 sequence reads: CASSSSGSDTDTQYF. For the CDR3, the DNA is TGTGCCAGCAGCTCTAGCGGCTCAGACACAGATACGCAGTATTTT.

J is TRBJ2-5 and V is TRBV24-1; TRBD2 might be the D (5 bases). This CDR3 is built from 14 residues. V shed 5 bases and J shed 4 bases, with 13 bases lying between them. Germline CDR1 is KGHDR and CDR2 is SFDVKD. DNA of the CDR3: TGTGCCACCAGTGGGTCCCTAGGAGGAGAGACCCAGTACTTC. This codes for CATSGSLGGETQYF.

The chain links TRBV27 to TRBJ1-3, with 8 bases fitting TRBD1. Germline V gene sequence: CDR1 MNHEY, CDR2 SMNVEV (reference sequence). The CDR3 is made up of 18 amino acids. V trimming: 6 bases; J trimming: 4 bases; junction bases outside the gene matches: 17. The CDR3 region has the DNA TGTGCCAGCAGGCGGACCGGACAGGGAATCTCCGTCGGAAACACCATATATTTT. Translated: CASRRTGQGISVGNTIYF.

The chain employs TRBV4-3 and TRBJ2-1, with no clear D. V lost 0 bases to trimming and J lost 10 bases, with 19 bases between them. Germline loops: CDR1 LGHNA, CDR2 YSLEER. CDR3 size: 16 residues. Here the CDR3 DNA reads TGCGCCAGCAGCCAAGATATGTTTCGCGAGGCGGTAGAGCAGTTCTTC. Translating gives CASSQDMFREAVEQFF.

The rearrangement links TRBV9 to TRBJ2-7, with 9 bases fitting TRBD2. This CDR3 is built from 16 residues. Germline V gene sequence: CDR1 SGDLS, CDR2 YYNGEE. V lost 0 bases, J lost 3 bases, and 7 bases stayed unmatched. CDR3: CASSVGPSGTLYEQYF. The CDR3 nucleotides are TGTGCCAGCAGCGTAGGTCCTAGCGGGACGCTCTACGAGCAGTACTTC. The full variable domain, completed using reference TRBV9 and TRBJ2-7, is DSGVTQTPKHLITATGQRVTLRCSPRSGDLSVYWYQQSLDQGLQFLIQYYNGEERAKGNILERFSAQQFPDLHSELNLSSLELGDSALYFCASSVGPSGTLYEQYFGPGTRLTVT.

In nucleotides, the CDR3 is TGTGCCAGCAGTCTCCGACAGTGGGGCTACACCTTC. Translating gives CASSLRQWGYTF. J is TRBJ1-2 and V is TRBV6-5, with a possible D match to TRBD1 (5 bases). The CDR3 totals 12 residues. Trimming shortened V by 5 bases and J by 8 bases, and 12 bases separated the two germline ends. CDR1 MNHEY and CDR2 SVGAGI come from the germline V gene.

This chain joins TRBV27 and TRBJ2-7, with 7 bases aligning to TRBD2. V shed 11 bases and J 6 bases; nucleotides not matched to a gene: 13. The CDR3 has 13 residues. CDR1 is MNHEY, CDR2 SMNVEV, per germline (reference sequence). In DNA form, the CDR3 reads TGTGCCGCAGGGAGGGGAACGCCGAGCGAGCAGTACTTC. The encoded protein is CAAGRGTPSEQYF.

A word on this clone: The sample holds other DNA sequences that translate to the same CDR3. The rearrangement joins TRBV28 to TRBJ1-2; D gene ambiguous. CDR1 and CDR2 (germline): MDHEN, SYDVKM. The ends were cut back, 2 bases at V and 2 bases at J, with 6 bases in the middle. There are 13 residues in the CDR3. CDR3 in amino acids: CASSLPGNYGYTF. CDR3 nucleotide sequence: TGTGCCAGCAGTTTACCGGGAAACTATGGCTACACCTTC.

The chain employs TRBV4-1 and TRBJ1-4, with D possibly matching TRBD1 (6 bases). This CDR3 spans 16 amino acids. From germline, CDR1 is MGHRA and CDR2 YSYEKL. The V end was cut by 0 bases, the J end by 0 bases, with 8 bases between. CDR3 in amino acids: CASSQEGAPTNEKLFF. DNA for the CDR3: TGCGCCAGCAGCCAAGAGGGGGCCCCAACTAATGAAAAACTGTTTTTT.

The chain employs TRBV27 and TRBJ2-5, with a possible D match to TRBD1 (5 bases). Germline V gives CDR1 MNHEY, CDR2 SMNVEV (reference sequence). Trimming took off 2 bases at V and 8 bases at J, with 15 bases between the two ends. CDR3 length: 14 amino acids. The CDR3 region is CASSLRGGYSTQYF. The CDR3, as DNA: TGTGCCAGCAGTTTAAGGGGCGGCTACTCTACCCAGTACTTC.

The rearrangement joins TRBV5-1 to TRBJ2-1; the match to TRBD2 covers 7 bases. This CDR3 is built from 14 residues. CDR1 SGHRS and CDR2 YFSETQ come from the germline V gene. V was clipped by 1 base and J by 7 bases; unmatched bases: 5. The CDR3 sequence: CASSLQWGGNEQFF. CDR3 nucleotide sequence: TGCGCCAGCAGCTTGCAGTGGGGAGGGAATGAGCAGTTCTTC.

The chain joins TRBV5-1 to TRBJ2-5; D not certain. V dropped 0 bases and J dropped 5 bases, with 8 bases sitting between them. The CDR3 length is 13 residues. The germline CDR1 and CDR2 sequences are SGHRS and YFSETQ. The CDR3 region has the DNA TGCGCCAGCAGCTTGGCAGCCAGGGAGACCCAGTACTTC. Amino acids: CASSLAARETQYF.

This clone was found a few times. The chain combines TRBV28 with TRBJ2-5; tentatively, D is TRBD2 (6 bases). This CDR3 spans 15 amino acids. V lost 5 bases and J lost 0, with 13 bases in between. Germline lookup yields CDR1 MDHEN and CDR2 SYDVKM. The chain's CDR3 is CASSPGGGHQETQYF. The CDR3 DNA is TGTGCCAGCAGTCCTGGCGGAGGGCACCAAGAGACCCAGTACTTC.

This clone was detected only once. The chain is built from TRBV29-1 and TRBJ1-1; TRBD1 is a possible D gene (5 bases). Per the germline V gene, CDR1 is SQVTM and CDR2 is ANQGSEA. Trimming removed 4 bases at V and 6 bases at J, with 15 bases between. The CDR3 is made up of 13 amino acids. The CDR3 is CSVAKTEKAEAFF. Here the CDR3 DNA reads TGCAGCGTTGCAAAGACAGAGAAGGCTGAAGCTTTCTTT.

J is TRBJ2-3 and V is TRBV5-1, with D possibly TRBD1 on 5 matching bases. Trimming stripped 5 bases from V and 1 base from J, with 17 bases between. CDR1 SGHRS and CDR2 YFSETQ come from the germline V gene. This CDR3 has 16 residues. The CDR3 is CASSRTPLGGTDTQYF. CDR3 DNA: TGCGCCAGCAGTCGGACACCTCTCGGTGGCACAGATACGCAGTATTTT. Full variable domain (missing parts from reference TRBV5-1 and TRBJ2-3): KAGVTQTPRYLIKTRGQQVTLSCSPISGHRSVSWYQQTPGQGLQFLFEYFSETQRNKGNFPGRFSGRQFSNSRSEMNVSTLELGDSALYLCASSRTPLGGTDTQYFGPGTRLTVL.

The chain couples TRBV19 to TRBJ1-3; 7 bases are shared with TRBD1. The germline V gene has CDR1 LNHDA and CDR2 SQIVND (reference sequence). This CDR3 has 14 amino acids. Germline trimming cut 4 bases from V and 6 bases from J; bases unmatched to any gene: 6. The CDR3 DNA is TGTGCCAGTAGTACCGGGCAGGGGGTAAACACCATATATTTT. It encodes CASSTGQGVNTIYF.